This T cell receptor (beta chain) was sequenced for a study of blood T cell repertoires in COVID-19 (dated by TCRdb to about 2020). Study-level background: Collaborator samples came from the United States, Italy and Spain and covered acute and convalescent phases of COVID-19. The prospective study material was composed of cDNA or gDNA derived from T cells, B-cell-depleted T cells, or PBMCs. Deeply sampled blood TCRbeta repertoires from subjects exposed to, actively infected with, or recovered from COVID-19 were included in the dataset. The repertoires were made available in a free public database intended to serve as a resource for research on the immune response to SARS-CoV-2. The samples were drawn from two sources: the first 160 participants of the ongoing ImmuneRACE study, and 1,254 subjects contributed by 6 global collaborators. A de-identified subject ID, COVID-19 status, age in years and sex were almost always included in the sample metadata. Where HLA class I and class II types were available, the types were taken from metadata supplied by the sample provider, not from assay-based typing. Paper-wide results and their limitations: Clinical and demographic metadata were provided uncurated, with the amount varying by source and participant.

Comment on this clone: The antigen it recognizes is unknown. Base quality data are lacking; no much larger clone is found one base away.

The germline V gene specifies SGHTA as CDR1 and FQGNSA as CDR2. Germline trimming amounts to 4 bases on V and 3 bases on J, with 16 as the count of junction bases outside the gene matches. The CDR3 runs 19 amino acids, cysteine and phenylalanine included. Solely the CDR3 DNA is kept, with 57 bases framed from the first base. The immunoSEQ Assay, a bias-controlled multiplex PCR, was used to amplify TCRbeta CDR3 regions from genomic DNA. Per the original workflow: The number of nucleated cells in each sample was estimated from the amplification of reference gene primers within the assay. To quantify the absolute abundance of each unique TCRbeta CDR3 rearrangement, sequence reads were collapsed and filtered. For each sample, productive Simpson clonality was calculated as the square root of Simpson's diversity index across productive rearrangements. What TCRdb holds here is the immuneACCESS table cut down to in-frame rearrangements. Part of the clones is not present; checked against another copy, under half of the missing clones reflect an unresolved V gene, and the others are unexplained. V and J calls plus clone size are reproduced from that table; the DNA served to infer D and trimming. This sample is represented by about 260,000 clones; about 85% of them were singletons. Of the sample, 13% falls within the top ten clones.

Collaborating institutions collected whole blood in K2EDTA tubes following their own protocols. For TCRbeta analysis, collaborator samples were shipped as frozen whole blood, as isolated PBMCs, or as DNA extracted from either sample type. The receptor chain draws on TRBV7-2 and TRBJ2-4, and 9 bases in between align with TRBD2. The sequenced sample consisted of peripheral blood. The TCR comes from a human donor in a cohort sampled during active COVID-19. The DNA reads TGTGCCAGCAGCTCTAGCCCCGGGACTAGCCGCTTAGTCAAAAACATTCAGTACTTC. This gives the protein CASSSSPGTSRLVKNIQYF.